This T cell receptor beta chain is from a study of naive and memory T cell subsets. The CDR3 runs to 13 residues. Trimming left V 0 bases short and J 6 bases short, with 11 bases between. Germline CDR1 and CDR2: DFQATT and SNEGSKA (reference sequence). Points from the study as a whole: The RNA method is potentially sensitive to activation and differentiation changes.

Amplification of ligated cDNA took four PCR rounds with SP2 and nested alpha and beta constant primers. Blood and skin TCR RNA was reverse transcribed with alpha and beta constant primers. From the 5' RACE reads, TCRdb called clonotypes with MiXCR, one entry per CDR3 protein. The sample carries tens of thousands of distinct CDR3 sequences, roughly a sixth recorded once. The table lists this clonotype with many counts. Its antigen is unidentified. A UMI-containing oligonucleotide was joined by 3' ligation to the TCR cDNA template. Input was about 1 to 1,100 ng of DNase-treated total RNA without cell sorting.

The rearrangement joins TRBV20-1 to TRBJ1-1, with D maybe TRBD1 (5 bases). The sequence came from a female donor in good health. In nucleotides, the CDR3 is TGCAGTGCTAGAGAATCAGGGACGGCTGAAGCTTTCTTT. Residues: CSARESGTAEAFF.